Below, 23 T cell receptor beta chains from the same sample are listed, as sequenced in a study of CD8 T cells in Susac syndrome. Reverse transcription of 0.5 to 1 ug RNA was performed with random hexamers. Each CDR3 protein is one row after TCRdb ran MiXCR on the immunoSEQ multiplex PCR reads. The repertoire has 75,000 to 100,000 distinct CDR3 sequences, roughly 94% of them found once; the top ten carry about 0.27%. Sequencing was carried out using CD8+ T cells from PBMCs. The receptors were sampled from a human donor in good health.

The rearrangement joins TRBV9 to TRBJ2-4; weak D call: TRBD2 (5 bases). Per the germline V gene, CDR1 is SGDLS and CDR2 is YYNGEE. Trimming left V 5 bases short and J 6 bases short, with 12 bases between. This CDR3 spans 13 amino acids. The CDR3 here is CASSGTRLNIQYF. The CDR3, as DNA: TGTGCCAGCAGTGGAACTAGACTAAACATTCAGTACTTC.

There are a few counts of this clonotype. The chain is built from TRBV6-1 and TRBJ2-7; D not certain. Germline lookup yields CDR1 MNHNS and CDR2 SASEGT. Trimming shortened V by 1 base and J by 0 bases, and 4 bases separated the two germline ends. CDR3 size: 13 residues. The CDR3 protein is CASSEGYSYEQYF. CDR3 DNA: TGTGCCAGCAGTGAAGGTTACTCCTACGAGCAGTACTTC.

The gene calls are TRBV27 and TRBJ2-3; no definite D call. The CDR3 spans 11 residues. Trimming removed 8 bases at V and 4 bases at J, with 7 bases between. Germline loops: CDR1 MNHEY, CDR2 SMNVEV (reference sequence). The CDR3 loop is CASGEADTQYF. CDR3 nucleotides: TGTGCCAGCGGAGAGGCAGATACGCAGTATTTT.

The chain has TRBV5-4 and TRBJ2-1; TRBD2 agrees at 8 bases. Germline V gene data show CDR1 as SGHNT and CDR2 as YYREEE (reference sequence). This CDR3 comprises 16 residues. The V and J ends lost 0 bases and 8 bases, in that order; junction bases with no gene match: 10. The CDR3 nucleotides read TGTGCCAGCAGCTTGGGCCCGGGACTAGAGTTCGATGAGCAGTTCTTC. Protein sequence: CASSLGPGLEFDEQFF.

The V and J genes are TRBV6-1 and TRBJ2-5; 9 bases line up with TRBD1. J lost 1 base, V lost 9 bases, and 9 bases had no gene match. Per germline, CDR1 MNHNS and CDR2 SASEGT. This CDR3 is built from 15 residues. The chain's CDR3 is CASREDRGGQETQYF. CDR3 nucleotide sequence: TGTGCCAGTCGGGAGGACAGGGGCGGCCAAGAGACCCAGTACTTC.

V is TRBV25-1 and J is TRBJ1-5, with D possibly being TRBD1 (5 bases). Germline CDR1 is MGHDK and CDR2 is SYGVNS. Trimming cost V 3 bases and J 3 bases, with 15 bases left between them. This CDR3 has 16 amino acids. The CDR3 here is CASSDHPGTDNQPQHF. DNA of the CDR3: TGTGCCAGCAGTGACCATCCCGGGACCGACAATCAGCCCCAGCATTTT.

The rearrangement joins TRBV27 to TRBJ1-2; D ambiguous. In germline, CDR1 is MNHEY, CDR2 SMNVEV (reference sequence). CDR3 length: 13 amino acids. Trimming removed 6 bases at V and 5 bases at J, with 13 bases between. The CDR3 bases are TGTGCCAGCAGGGACGGGAGCGGGTATGGCTACACCTTC. This encodes CASRDGSGYGYTF.

This rearrangement joins TRBV7-9 to TRBJ2-1; D possibly corresponds to TRBD2 (5 bases). Germline loops: CDR1 SEHNR, CDR2 FQNEAQ (reference sequence). Trimming shortened V by 4 bases and J by 7 bases, and 20 bases separated the two germline ends. The CDR3 has 16 residues. The CDR3 loop reads CASSSGEPINWNEQFF. In nucleotides, the CDR3 is TGTGCCAGCAGCTCCGGGGAACCAATCAACTGGAATGAGCAGTTCTTC.

The J gene is TRBJ2-2, the V gene TRBV20-1; D call uncertain. From germline, CDR1 is DFQATT and CDR2 SNEGSKA (reference sequence). CDR3 length equals 14 residues. The V and J ends lost 1 base and 5 bases respectively, with 11 bases between them. The CDR3 coding sequence is TGCAGTGCTAGAGTCCCTGGGTGGACCGGGGAGCTGTTTTTT. It yields the protein CSARVPGWTGELFF.

The rearrangement uses TRBV7-9 and TRBJ2-5; TRBD1 aligns across 8 bases. Germline trimming cut 5 bases from V and 10 bases from J; bases unmatched to any gene: 6. The CDR3 spans 12 residues. Germline loops: CDR1 SEHNR, CDR2 FQNEAQ (reference sequence). The CDR3, as DNA: TGTGCCAGCAGCCCGGACAGGGCGGACCAGTACTTC. It translates to CASSPDRADQYF.

This chain joins TRBV28 and TRBJ2-2, with no clear D. V shed 3 bases and J shed 8 bases, with 4 bases lying between them. The CDR3 runs to 11 residues. CDR1 is MDHEN and CDR2 is SYDVKM in the germline V gene. CDR3 DNA: TGTGCCAGCAGTTTCGGTGGGGAGCTGTTTTTT. Translated, it gives CASSFGGELFF.

V usage is TRBV13 and J usage is TRBJ2-7, with 10 bases fitting TRBD1. The CDR3 extends over 15 amino acids. The V gene end was trimmed by 5 bases and the J gene end by 5 bases; junction bases not matched to a gene: 9. Germline V CDR1 and CDR2: PRHDT, FYEKMQ (reference sequence). Here the CDR3 DNA reads TGTGCCAGCAGCCCCCGACAGGGGGCTATCCACGAGCAGTACTTC. Encoded protein: CASSPRQGAIHEQYF.

This clonotype was recorded once. V is TRBV14 and J is TRBJ2-2; D is undetermined. Between the trimmed V and J ends, which lost 5 bases and 4 bases, there was a span of 11 bases. In germline, CDR1 is SGHDN, CDR2 FVKESK. The length of the CDR3 is 14 residues. The chain's CDR3 is CASSLYGFTGELFF. Written as DNA, the CDR3 is TGTGCCAGCAGCTTATACGGGTTCACCGGGGAGCTGTTTTTT.

The chain uses TRBV9 and TRBJ2-3; the D gene is possibly TRBD1 (5 bases). CDR1 is SGDLS and CDR2 is YYNGEE in the germline V gene. The V end was cut by 10 bases, the J end by 2 bases, with 5 bases between. The CDR3 spans 10 residues. The CDR3 nucleotides are TGTGCCGGACACACAGATACGCAGTATTTT. Amino acid sequence: CAGHTDTQYF.

V usage is TRBV9 and J usage is TRBJ1-3; D ambiguous. Germline V gene data show CDR1 as SGDLS and CDR2 as YYNGEE. V lost 0 bases and J 0 bases, leaving 13 bases between the germline ends. The CDR3 runs to 17 residues. DNA for the CDR3: TGTGCCAGCAGCGTAGGACGGGGTGACCCCTCTGGAAACACCATATATTTT. This sequence encodes CASSVGRGDPSGNTIYF.

The J gene is TRBJ2-1, the V gene TRBV6-4; D possibly corresponds to TRBD2 (5 bases). Per germline, CDR1 MRHNA and CDR2 SNTAGT. Between the trimmed V and J ends, which lost 5 bases and 0 bases, there was a span of 11 bases. The CDR3 has 15 amino acids. As DNA, the CDR3 is TGTGCCAGCAGTCTTGAAGGGAGCTCCTACAATGAGCAGTTCTTC. It translates to CASSLEGSSYNEQFF.

The chain links TRBV7-2 to TRBJ2-2, with D perhaps matching TRBD1 (6 bases). The CDR3 is made up of 15 amino acids. V lost 4 bases and J 1 base, leaving 10 bases between the germline ends. Germline CDR1 SGHTA, CDR2 FQGNSA. DNA for the CDR3: TGTGCCAGCAGCTCCAAGGGGGAGAACACCGGGGAGCTGTTTTTT. This gives the protein CASSSKGENTGELFF.

The chain is built from TRBV7-2 and TRBJ2-7; 10 nucleotides line up with TRBD2. The CDR3 is 14 residues long. CDR1 and CDR2 from the germline V gene are SGHTA and FQGNSA. Trimming cost V 5 bases and J 4 bases; bases outside gene matches: 5. The CDR3 DNA reads as TGTGCCAGCAGCCCGGCTAGCGGGGGTTACGAGCAGTACTTC. Translation: CASSPASGGYEQYF.

The chain combines TRBV25-1 with TRBJ2-5; D is undetermined. The germline V and J ends were trimmed by 7 bases and 1 base, with 1 base remaining between them. The CDR3 is 10 amino acids. CDR1 is MGHDK, CDR2 SYGVNS, per germline. The CDR3 nucleotides are TGTGCCAGCACCCAAGAGACCCAGTACTTC. It yields the protein CASTQETQYF.

This chain joins TRBV10-3 and TRBJ2-7; D remains ambiguous. CDR1 ENHRY and CDR2 SYGVKD come from the germline V gene. V was pared by 6 bases and J by 0 bases, with 12 bases between. The CDR3 extends over 14 amino acids. The CDR3: CAIREPGPSYEQYF. In DNA, the CDR3 is TGTGCCATCAGGGAACCGGGCCCCTCCTACGAGCAGTACTTC.

CDR3 in amino acids: CASNAGLAGELFF. CDR3 DNA sequence: TGTGCCAGCAACGCCGGACTAGCCGGGGAGCTGTTTTTT. This chain uses TRBV25-1 with TRBJ2-2, with 7 bases that match TRBD2. Germline V gene sequence: CDR1 MGHDK, CDR2 SYGVNS. V was pared by 7 bases and J by 6 bases, with 5 bases of the junction left unmatched. The CDR3 runs 13 residues.

V gene TRBV20-1 combines with J gene TRBJ2-5, with D tentatively TRBD1 (6 bases). Germline assignment: CDR1 DFQATT and CDR2 SNEGSKA (reference sequence). The CDR3 totals 14 residues. V was shortened by 6 bases and J by 2 bases, with 16 bases between the two germline ends. This CDR3 reads CSAEDSETQETQYF. CDR3 DNA: TGCAGTGCGGAGGACAGCGAGACTCAAGAGACCCAGTACTTC.

The chain carries TRBV15 and TRBJ1-4; TRBD1 might be the D (6 bases). Trimming took off 0 bases at V and 7 bases at J, with 12 bases between the two ends. The CDR3 sequence is 15 residues long. CDR1 LNHNV and CDR2 YYDKDF come from the germline V gene (reference sequence). The CDR3 spells CATSRDSGDGEKLFF. The CDR3 nucleotides are TGTGCCACCAGCAGAGATTCAGGGGATGGTGAAAAACTGTTTTTT.